This T cell receptor beta chain was sequenced for a study of Graves' ophthalmopathy and Graves' hyperthyroidism. Study overall: Peripheral blood sampling preceded any treatment and occurred at initial diagnosis.

Trimming shortened V by 1 base and J by 0 bases, and 10 bases separated the two germline ends. Germline CDR1 and CDR2: MNHNS and SASEGT. The length of the CDR3 is 15 residues. With respect to this clonotype: Its specificity is unknown.

RNA transcripts were the template, and TCR beta CDR3 regions were amplified from them. Following a first-round RT-PCR that used HTBI primers, a second-round multiplex PCR was carried out. TCRdb re-called the multiplex PCR reads with MiXCR, one entry per CDR3 protein. Among some 520,000 distinct CDR3 sequences listed, approximately 14% were seen once. Clinical symptoms, serum thyroxine, TRAb, thyroid ultrasound and orbital computed tomography determined diagnosis. The study, taken as a whole, reports: Ophthalmopathy progression was predicted with 70% to 71% sensitivity and approximately 79% specificity. Most expanded clonotypes in thyroid above 0.001 frequency also showed up in blood.

The sequencing sample was made of blood. The V call is TRBV6-1, the J call TRBJ2-7; D unresolved. This TCR was sampled from a woman aged 30 to 39 with Graves' ophthalmopathy. CDR3 DNA sequence: TGTGCCAGCAGTGAAGGGGGTTTGGGCTCCTACGAGCAGTACTTC. Translated, it gives CASSEGGLGSYEQYF.